This is a list of T cell receptor beta chains from one sample in a study of human T cells and chemical hapten exposure. From the 5' RACE reads, TCRdb called clonotypes with MiXCR, one entry per CDR3 protein. Among approximately 140,000 distinct CDR3 sequences, about 4.3% were seen once, and the ten largest hold approximately 1.4%. These receptors were taken from a female donor in good health. The CDR3 runs from the conserved cysteine through the conserved F or W. The order of the fields is CDR3 protein, CDR3 DNA, D gene, J gene, clone size, V gene. A D gene is named only where the DNA matches it firmly. Size tells how often a clone was seen (once, few, many) or the class of an expanded clone, and some rows leave it out.

CDR3aa: CASRVQAGSGGTEAFF
CDR3nt: TGTGCCAGCAGAGTCCAAGCCGGGTCGGGGGGCACTGAAGCTTTCTTT
d_gene: -
j_gene: TRBJ1-1
abundance: many
v_gene: TRBV12-3/TRBV12-4

CDR3aa: CASSLSGGQTQYF
CDR3nt: TGTGCCAGCAGCTTGTCCGGGGGGCAGACCCAGTACTTC
d_gene: -
j_gene: TRBJ2-5
abundance: few
v_gene: TRBV5-6

CDR3aa: CSGNRGPTDTQYF
CDR3nt: TGCAGCGGTAACAGGGGCCCCACAGATACGCAGTATTTT
d_gene: TRBD1
j_gene: TRBJ2-3
abundance: few
v_gene: TRBV29-1

CDR3aa: CSVDATVTSYNEQFF
CDR3nt: TGCAGCGTCGATGCCACAGTAACCTCCTACAATGAGCAGTTCTTC
d_gene: -
j_gene: TRBJ2-1
abundance: many
v_gene: TRBV29-1

CDR3aa: CASSQSGTTDTQYF
CDR3nt: TGTGCCAGCAGTCAGAGCGGGACCACAGATACGCAGTATTTT
d_gene: TRBD2
j_gene: TRBJ2-3
abundance: many
v_gene: TRBV6-5

CDR3aa: CSAIVGFILDGYTF
CDR3nt: TGCAGTGCTATAGTTGGGTTCATCCTAGATGGCTACACCTTC
d_gene: -
j_gene: TRBJ1-2
abundance: many
v_gene: TRBV20-1

CDR3aa: CSADRDNTGELFF
CDR3nt: TGCAGCGCAGACAGGGACAACACCGGGGAGCTGTTTTTT
d_gene: TRBD1
j_gene: TRBJ2-2
abundance: many
v_gene: TRBV29-1

CDR3aa: CASSRNRGGNQPQHF
CDR3nt: TGTGCCAGCAGTCGCAACAGGGGAGGCAATCAGCCCCAGCATTTT
d_gene: TRBD1
j_gene: TRBJ1-5
abundance: many
v_gene: TRBV6-5

CDR3aa: CASSPNRGHRGSPLHF
CDR3nt: TGTGCCAGCAGTCCGAACAGGGGTCATCGGGGTTCACCCCTCCACTTT
d_gene: TRBD1
j_gene: TRBJ1-6
abundance: few
v_gene: TRBV6-5

CDR3aa: CASSLLARGVSEQYF
CDR3nt: TGTGCCAGCAGTTTATTGGCCAGGGGCGTCTCCGAGCAGTACTTC
d_gene: -
j_gene: TRBJ2-7
abundance: few
v_gene: TRBV27

CDR3aa: CASSLVSGGVSYNEQFF
CDR3nt: TGTGCCAGCAGCTTAGTTAGCGGGGGGGTCTCCTACAATGAGCAGTTCTTC
d_gene: TRBD2
j_gene: TRBJ2-1
abundance: many
v_gene: TRBV7-9

CDR3aa: CASSKYNRGNTGELFF
CDR3nt: TGTGCCAGCAGCAAATACAACAGGGGCAACACCGGGGAGCTGTTTTTT
d_gene: TRBD1
j_gene: TRBJ2-2
abundance: many
v_gene: TRBV5-5

CDR3aa: CASSLLASGSYNEQFF
CDR3nt: TGCGCCAGCAGCTTGCTGGCTAGCGGGAGCTACAATGAGCAGTTCTTC
d_gene: TRBD2
j_gene: TRBJ2-1
abundance: -
v_gene: TRBV5-1

CDR3aa: CASSVAGRGTDTQYF
CDR3nt: TGTGCCAGCAGCGTGGCGGGACGGGGCACAGATACGCAGTATTTT
d_gene: -
j_gene: TRBJ2-3
abundance: many
v_gene: TRBV5-4

CDR3aa: CASSLPPPKAGGVRNEQFF
CDR3nt: TGTGCCAGCAGCCTACCCCCCCCCAAAGCCGGGGGGGTTAGGAATGAGCAGTTCTTC
d_gene: TRBD2
j_gene: TRBJ2-1
abundance: many
v_gene: TRBV7-9

CDR3aa: CASSRTNTNTGELFF
CDR3nt: TGTGCCAGCAGTCGGACTAATACGAACACCGGGGAGCTGTTTTTT
d_gene: -
j_gene: TRBJ2-2
abundance: many
v_gene: TRBV2

CDR3aa: CSASNTDDYEQYF
CDR3nt: TGCAGCGCTTCGAATACTGACGACTACGAGCAGTACTTC
d_gene: -
j_gene: TRBJ2-7
abundance: many
v_gene: TRBV29-1

CDR3aa: CASSQAPSSSRSNYGYTF
CDR3nt: TGTGCCAGCAGCCAAGCCCCCTCCAGCAGTCGCTCTAACTATGGCTACACCTTC
d_gene: -
j_gene: TRBJ1-2
abundance: many
v_gene: TRBV4-2

CDR3aa: CASSVGTGGPNQPQHF
CDR3nt: TGCGCCAGCAGCGTTGGGACAGGGGGCCCCAATCAGCCCCAGCATTTT
d_gene: TRBD1
j_gene: TRBJ1-5
abundance: many
v_gene: TRBV5-1

CDR3aa: CASRPGGTSRTGELFF
CDR3nt: TGCGCCAGCAGACCGGGGGGGACTAGCCGCACCGGGGAGCTGTTTTTT
d_gene: TRBD2
j_gene: TRBJ2-2
abundance: many
v_gene: TRBV5-1

CDR3aa: CSARDGSTDTQYF
CDR3nt: TGCAGTGCTAGGGACGGGTCCACAGATACGCAGTATTTT
d_gene: -
j_gene: TRBJ2-3
abundance: many
v_gene: TRBV20-1

CDR3aa: CASSSGLGQTFYGYTF
CDR3nt: TGCGCCAGCAGCTCCGGCTTAGGACAGACCTTCTATGGCTACACCTTC
d_gene: -
j_gene: TRBJ1-2
abundance: -
v_gene: TRBV5-1

CDR3aa: CASNHRRRSGNEQFF
CDR3nt: TGTGCCAGCAATCACCGGCGGCGGTCCGGCAATGAGCAGTTCTTC
d_gene: -
j_gene: TRBJ2-1
abundance: many
v_gene: TRBV12-3/TRBV12-4

CDR3aa: CASSLADYEQYF
CDR3nt: TGTGCCAGCAGCTTGGCGGATTACGAGCAGTACTTC
d_gene: -
j_gene: TRBJ2-7
abundance: -
v_gene: TRBV5-6

CDR3aa: CASSELLWSGGTYEQYF
CDR3nt: TGTGCCAGCAGTGAACTTTTGTGGAGCGGGGGGACCTACGAGCAGTACTTC
d_gene: TRBD2
j_gene: TRBJ2-7
abundance: -
v_gene: TRBV6-1

CDR3aa: CASSLFGPGLINEQFF
CDR3nt: TGTGCCAGCAGTTTATTCGGTCCAGGTCTGATCAATGAGCAGTTCTTC
d_gene: -
j_gene: TRBJ2-1
abundance: many
v_gene: TRBV28

CDR3aa: CASSYSEGLGISEQYF
CDR3nt: TGTGCCAGCAGTTACTCGGAAGGACTGGGGATCTCCGAGCAGTACTTC
d_gene: -
j_gene: TRBJ2-7
abundance: many
v_gene: TRBV6-5

CDR3aa: CASSLAGQARSPLHF
CDR3nt: TGCGCCAGCAGCTTGGCGGGACAGGCGAGGTCACCCCTCCACTTT
d_gene: TRBD1
j_gene: TRBJ1-6
abundance: many
v_gene: TRBV5-1

CDR3aa: CASSYGQENSPLHF
CDR3nt: TGTGCCAGCAGCTATGGACAAGAAAATTCACCCCTCCACTTT
d_gene: -
j_gene: TRBJ1-6
abundance: many
v_gene: TRBV5-6

CDR3aa: CASRDLGDTEAFF
CDR3nt: TGCGCCAGCAGGGATCTTGGGGACACTGAAGCTTTCTTT
d_gene: -
j_gene: TRBJ1-1
abundance: -
v_gene: TRBV10-2

CDR3aa: CASSLGPSDGYTF
CDR3nt: TGTGCCAGCAGTTTAGGCCCAAGCGACGGCTACACCTTC
d_gene: -
j_gene: TRBJ1-2
abundance: many
v_gene: TRBV28

CDR3aa: CASSPRGRNTEAFF
CDR3nt: TGTGCCAGCAGCCCGCGAGGACGGAACACTGAAGCTTTCTTT
d_gene: -
j_gene: TRBJ1-1
abundance: many
v_gene: TRBV7-6

CDR3aa: CASTSSGGYSYNEQFF
CDR3nt: TGCGCCAGCACTTCTAGCGGGGGTTACTCCTACAATGAGCAGTTCTTC
d_gene: TRBD2
j_gene: TRBJ2-1
abundance: many
v_gene: TRBV5-1

CDR3aa: CASSPPGRGSYEQYF
CDR3nt: TGTGCCAGCTCACCACCGGGCAGGGGATCCTACGAGCAGTACTTC
d_gene: -
j_gene: TRBJ2-7
abundance: many
v_gene: TRBV18

CDR3aa: CASSLLRGPGRPQHF
CDR3nt: TGTGCCAGCAGCTTGCTGAGGGGGCCGGGGAGGCCCCAGCATTTT
d_gene: TRBD1
j_gene: TRBJ1-5
abundance: many
v_gene: TRBV7-6

CDR3aa: CASSVLAGSSRSSYNEQFF
CDR3nt: TGTGCCAGCAGTGTACTAGCGGGGTCTTCTCGCAGCTCCTACAATGAGCAGTTCTTC
d_gene: TRBD2
j_gene: TRBJ2-1
abundance: many
v_gene: TRBV12-3/TRBV12-4

CDR3aa: CATSREIHQPQHF
CDR3nt: TGTGCCACCAGCAGAGAGATCCATCAGCCCCAGCATTTT
d_gene: -
j_gene: TRBJ1-5
abundance: many
v_gene: TRBV15

CDR3aa: CSASRSVGRYNEQFF
CDR3nt: TGCAGTGCTAGCAGGTCGGTAGGGCGCTACAATGAGCAGTTCTTC
d_gene: -
j_gene: TRBJ2-1
abundance: many
v_gene: TRBV20-1

CDR3aa: CASSFRGNSPLHF
CDR3nt: TGTGCCAGCAGCTTTAGGGGAAATTCACCCCTCCACTTT
d_gene: -
j_gene: TRBJ1-6
abundance: many
v_gene: TRBV5-4

CDR3aa: CAIRDGLAEETQYF
CDR3nt: TGTGCCATCAGGGATGGACTAGCCGAAGAGACCCAGTACTTC
d_gene: TRBD2
j_gene: TRBJ2-5
abundance: many
v_gene: TRBV10-3

CDR3aa: CASSIDLGRANTGELFF
CDR3nt: TGTGCCAGTAGTATAGACCTGGGACGGGCGAACACCGGGGAGCTGTTTTTT
d_gene: -
j_gene: TRBJ2-2
abundance: many
v_gene: TRBV19

CDR3aa: CSARDTGHSYNEQFF
CDR3nt: TGCAGTGCTAGAGACACGGGGCATTCCTACAATGAGCAGTTCTTC
d_gene: -
j_gene: TRBJ2-1
abundance: many
v_gene: TRBV20-1

CDR3aa: CASTGQGPYEQYF
CDR3nt: TGTGCCAGCACCGGACAGGGCCCCTACGAGCAGTACTTC
d_gene: TRBD1
j_gene: TRBJ2-7
abundance: few
v_gene: TRBV27

CDR3aa: CSAGGTANQPQHF
CDR3nt: TGCAGTGCTGGGGGGACAGCGAATCAGCCCCAGCATTTT
d_gene: TRBD1
j_gene: TRBJ1-5
abundance: many
v_gene: TRBV20-1

CDR3aa: CASSSTGTFNEKLFF
CDR3nt: TGTGCCAGCAGCTCTACGGGGACCTTTAATGAAAAACTGTTTTTT
d_gene: -
j_gene: TRBJ1-4
abundance: many
v_gene: TRBV6-1

CDR3aa: CASSSKDTQYF
CDR3nt: TGTGCCAGCAGCTCGAAAGATACGCAGTATTTT
d_gene: -
j_gene: TRBJ2-3
abundance: few
v_gene: TRBV7-8

CDR3aa: CASSPLNTEAFF
CDR3nt: TGTGCCAGCAGTCCTCTGAACACTGAAGCTTTCTTT
d_gene: -
j_gene: TRBJ1-1
abundance: many
v_gene: TRBV6-2/TRBV6-3

CDR3aa: CSAIRPVGVNWDSPLHF
CDR3nt: TGCAGTGCGATAAGACCGGTGGGGGTGAATTGGGATTCACCCCTCCACTTT
d_gene: -
j_gene: TRBJ1-6
abundance: -
v_gene: TRBV20-1

CDR3aa: CASTQGSGLYEQYF
CDR3nt: TGTGCCAGCACCCAGGGGTCCGGACTCTACGAGCAGTACTTC
d_gene: -
j_gene: TRBJ2-7
abundance: many
v_gene: TRBV7-8

CDR3aa: CASSPPIGVGRTGELFF
CDR3nt: TGTGCCAGCAGTCCTCCCATTGGTGTGGGGCGGACCGGGGAGCTGTTTTTT
d_gene: -
j_gene: TRBJ2-2
abundance: many
v_gene: TRBV6-1

CDR3aa: CSATGGPDYGEQYF
CDR3nt: TGCAGTGCTACGGGGGGTCCGGACTACGGCGAGCAGTACTTC
d_gene: TRBD2
j_gene: TRBJ2-7
abundance: many
v_gene: TRBV20-1

CDR3aa: CSVVEDLDEKLFF
CDR3nt: TGCAGCGTTGTGGAGGACTTGGATGAAAAACTGTTTTTT
d_gene: -
j_gene: TRBJ1-4
abundance: many
v_gene: TRBV29-1

CDR3aa: CASQSYRGLGSPLHF
CDR3nt: TGTGCCAGCCAGTCGTACAGGGGATTAGGTTCACCCCTCCACTTT
d_gene: TRBD1
j_gene: TRBJ1-6
abundance: many
v_gene: TRBV6-1

CDR3aa: CAIKKSGGAPYNEQFF
CDR3nt: TGTGCCATCAAGAAAAGCGGGGGGGCCCCCTACAATGAGCAGTTCTTC
d_gene: TRBD2
j_gene: TRBJ2-1
abundance: few
v_gene: TRBV10-3

CDR3aa: CASSLDRAVNEQFF
CDR3nt: TGTGCCAGCAGTCTAGACAGGGCGGTGAATGAGCAGTTCTTC
d_gene: TRBD1
j_gene: TRBJ2-1
abundance: many
v_gene: TRBV27